One sample yielded the 26 T cell receptor beta chains listed below, sequenced in a study of T cells after yellow fever vaccination. TCRdb redid the calling of the 5' RACE reads with MiXCR, one entry per CDR3 protein. There are hundreds of thousands of distinct CDR3 sequences in the sample; around a sixth occur only once, and roughly 17% lies in the top ten. The sequencing here drew on PBMCs, taken more than 4 days after the first yellow fever vaccination. Source of these receptors: a man aged 18-30 years who received the YFV17D yellow fever vaccine.

The chain has TRBV5-1 and TRBJ1-3; TRBD1 might be the D (6 bases). Germline V lookup: CDR1 SGHRS, CDR2 YFSETQ. This CDR3 is 14 amino acids long. Trimming took 5 bases from V and 2 from J, leaving 11 bases between them. The CDR3 DNA is TGCGCCAGCAGACAGGGCGGGCCTGGAAACACCATATATTTT. Translation gives CASRQGGPGNTIYF.

A few counts support this clonotype. The rearrangement uses TRBV18 and TRBJ2-7; a weak D match, TRBD2 (5 bases). V was clipped by 1 base and J by 2 bases, with 9 bases between them. The CDR3 spans 14 residues. CDR1 and CDR2 from the germline V gene are KGHSH and LQKENI. The CDR3 coding sequence is TGTGCCAGCTCACCACAGCGGCATCCCTACGAGCAGTACTTC. As protein: CASSPQRHPYEQYF.

There are a few counts of this clonotype. The V gene is TRBV27, the J gene TRBJ1-6; 7 bases are shared with TRBD1. Looked up from germline, CDR1 is MNHEY and CDR2 is SMNVEV (reference sequence). Trimming at V came to 4 bases and at J to 7 bases, leaving 1 base not matched to a gene. The CDR3 has 13 residues. In DNA form, the CDR3 reads TGTGCCAGCAGTTCAGGGGGGAATTCACCCCTCCACTTT. This codes for CASSSGGNSPLHF.

The CDR3 DNA is TGTGCCACCAGTGATTCAAGACTAGCCTTGGGTACCGGGGAGCTGTTTTTT. Protein product: CATSDSRLALGTGELFF. This rearrangement joins TRBV24-1 to TRBJ2-2, with 7 bases matching TRBD2. Unmatched junction bases numbered 10, after V lost 2 bases and J lost 5 bases. The CDR3 length is 17 residues. Germline V CDR1 and CDR2: KGHDR, SFDVKD.

This sequence joins TRBV4-3 and TRBJ2-2; 9 positions match TRBD2. Germline-derived CDR1 and CDR2 are LGHNA and YSLEER. This CDR3 contains 16 residues. V shed 7 bases and J 6 bases; nucleotides not matched to a gene: 12. The CDR3 sequence is CASKGESGGSAGELFF. As DNA, the CDR3 is TGCGCCAGCAAGGGCGAAAGCGGGGGGTCGGCCGGGGAGCTGTTTTTT.

The rearrangement uses TRBV4-1 and TRBJ2-2, with D unclear. Germline V gene lookup returns CDR1 MGHRA and CDR2 YSYEKL. V was clipped by 0 bases and J by 7 bases, with 3 bases between them. The CDR3 sequence is 12 residues long. This chain's CDR3 is CASSQESGELFF. The CDR3 bases are TGCGCCAGCAGCCAAGAAAGCGGGGAGCTGTTTTTT.

This clonotype was detected only a few times. This sequence joins TRBV7-2 and TRBJ2-1; 8 bases align to TRBD2. CDR1 is SGHTA and CDR2 is FQGNSA in the germline V gene. Trimming took 3 bases from V and 9 from J; bases not matched to a gene: 10. The CDR3 contains 15 residues. The CDR3 loop reads CASSLSQRGRGEQFF. DNA of the CDR3: TGTGCCAGCAGCTTGAGTCAGCGGGGGCGGGGTGAGCAGTTCTTC.

The chain employs TRBV20-1 and TRBJ1-5; the match to TRBD1 covers 9 bases. The germline CDR1 and CDR2 sequences are DFQATT and SNEGSKA (reference sequence). Trimming at V came to 6 bases and at J to 8 bases, leaving 11 bases not matched to a gene. This CDR3 comprises 14 residues. As DNA, the CDR3 is TGCAGTGCGACAAAGGACAGGGGCGGGAAGCCCCAGCATTTT. This encodes CSATKDRGGKPQHF.

This clonotype occurred a few times. This chain's CDR3 is CASSLQGQGYTEAFF. CDR3 DNA sequence: TGCGCCAGCAGCTTGCAGGGGCAGGGGTACACTGAAGCTTTCTTT. The V call is TRBV5-1, the J call TRBJ1-1; tentative D call: TRBD1 (6 bases). From germline, CDR1 is SGHRS and CDR2 YFSETQ. Trimming removed 1 base from V and 3 bases from J, with 13 bases in between. CDR3 length: 15 amino acids.

The chain links TRBV5-1 to TRBJ2-5, with unresolved D. Trimming shortened V by 1 base and J by 1 base, and 8 bases separated the two germline ends. Germline V gives CDR1 SGHRS, CDR2 YFSETQ. This CDR3 region has 14 residues. CDR3 sequence (DNA): TGCGCCAGCAGCTTGATCGGATTCCAAGAGACCCAGTACTTC. The encoded protein is CASSLIGFQETQYF.

The CDR3 DNA reads TGTGCCAGCTCTCCTCGGTCAGCGGGGGACTACAATGAGCAGTTCTTC. As protein: CASSPRSAGDYNEQFF. The J gene is TRBJ2-1, the V gene TRBV18; 8 bases line up with TRBD2. The CDR3 consists of 16 residues. V trimming: 6 bases; J trimming: 3 bases; junction bases outside the gene matches: 10. Germline CDR1 KGHSH, CDR2 LQKENI.

Note on this clonotype: A much larger clonotype is one base distant, so this may be a read error. This chain uses TRBV5-8 with TRBJ2-7, with 7 bases that match TRBD1. The length of the CDR3 is 14 residues. Germline CDR1 and CDR2: SGHTS and YDEGEE. V shed 7 bases and J 2 bases; nucleotides not matched to a gene: 9. Here the CDR3 reads CASGHPQGTYEQYF. DNA for the CDR3: TGTGCCAGCGGCCATCCACAGGGGACCTACGAGCAGTACTTC.

This clonotype occurred a few times. The chain employs TRBV20-1 and TRBJ2-1; D gene uncertain. CDR1 and CDR2 (germline): DFQATT, SNEGSKA (reference sequence). The CDR3 consists of 11 residues. V lost 2 bases and J 7 bases, leaving 6 bases between the germline ends. The CDR3 DNA reads as TGCAGTGCTAGACTCGAAAATGAGCAGTTCTTC. Its translation is CSARLENEQFF.

This chain connects TRBV5-1 to TRBJ2-7, with 12 nucleotides matching TRBD1. Germline V gene lookup returns CDR1 SGHRS and CDR2 YFSETQ. V was clipped by 0 bases and J by 6 bases; unmatched bases: 13. The CDR3 totals 18 residues. This CDR3 reads CASSLVGVPGQGAREQYF. The CDR3 DNA reads TGCGCCAGCAGCTTGGTGGGTGTTCCGGGACAGGGGGCGCGCGAGCAGTACTTC.

The rearrangement uses TRBV10-3 and TRBJ2-7; D possibly matches TRBD1 or TRBD2 (7 bases each). Germline V gene lookup returns CDR1 ENHRY and CDR2 SYGVKD. The CDR3 consists of 13 residues. The V and J ends lost 5 bases and 5 bases respectively, with 13 bases between them. The CDR3, as DNA: TGTGCCATCAGTCTACCAGGGGGGGACGAGCAGTACTTC. Protein sequence: CAISLPGGDEQYF.

This clonotype was detected a few times. The CDR3, as DNA: TGCAGTGCTCCGATTATCCGGGACAGGGAATGGCAAGAGACCCAGTACTTC. Its protein is CSAPIIRDREWQETQYF. The genes are TRBV20-1 and TRBJ2-5; 9 positions agree with TRBD1. The junction had 15 bases not matched to a gene; V was cut back by 5 bases and J by 2 bases. CDR3 length: 17 residues. The germline gives CDR1 DFQATT, CDR2 SNEGSKA (reference sequence).

The J gene is TRBJ1-6, the V gene TRBV9; tentatively, D is TRBD1 (5 bases). The V gene's germline CDR1 is SGDLS and CDR2 YYNGEE. This CDR3 has 17 residues. The V gene lost 0 bases and the J gene lost 10 bases, with 20 bases spanning the gap. Written as DNA, the CDR3 is TGTGCCAGCAGCGTAGCTTCTGGGGGTGGCACGGAATCACCCCTCCACTTT. Translation gives CASSVASGGGTESPLHF.

This chain connects TRBV7-9 to TRBJ2-1; D may be TRBD1 or TRBD2 (6 bases each). Trimming pared 3 bases from V and 6 bases from J, leaving 15 bases between. The CDR3 loop spans 15 amino acids. CDR1 is SEHNR and CDR2 is FQNEAQ in the germline V gene (reference sequence). The CDR3 sequence is CASSFPQGAGNEQFF. CDR3 DNA sequence: TGTGCCAGCAGCTTTCCACAGGGAGCGGGCAATGAGCAGTTCTTC.

This clonotype was seen a handful of times. The V call is TRBV5-1, the J call TRBJ2-5; 7 bases are a match to TRBD1. The CDR3 runs to 16 residues. Trimming at V came to 0 bases and at J to 2 bases, leaving 7 bases not matched to a gene. Germline V gene data show CDR1 as SGHRS and CDR2 as YFSETQ. As DNA, the CDR3 is TGCGCCAGCAGCTTGGGACCGGGACAGAGACAAGAGACCCAGTACTTC. Amino acid sequence: CASSLGPGQRQETQYF.

This clonotype was counted a few times. The chain joins TRBV9 to TRBJ1-3, with TRBD1 as a possible D gene (5 bases). The CDR3 runs 15 residues. CDR1 and CDR2 from the germline V gene are SGDLS and YYNGEE. Trimming shortened V by 0 bases and J by 0 bases, and 7 bases separated the two germline ends. DNA for the CDR3: TGTGCCAGCAGCGTAGAGGGGAACTCTGGAAACACCATATATTTT. Protein: CASSVEGNSGNTIYF. The whole variable domain, filled in from reference TRBV9 and TRBJ1-3, reads DSGVTQTPKHLITATGQRVTLRCSPRSGDLSVYWYQQSLDQGLQFLIQYYNGEERAKGNILERFSAQQFPDLHSELNLSSLELGDSALYFCASSVEGNSGNTIYFGEGSWLTVV.

The rearrangement uses TRBV7-7 and TRBJ2-7; D uncertain. CDR3 size: 14 residues. V dropped 10 bases and J dropped 0 bases, with 16 bases sitting between them. In germline, CDR1 is SSHAT, CDR2 FNYEAQ (reference sequence). The DNA of the CDR3 is TGTGCCACCGATTCCTGGGTCCGCTCCTACGAGCAGTACTTC. Translating it yields CATDSWVRSYEQYF.

The gene calls are TRBV7-3 and TRBJ1-1, with D possibly being TRBD1 (6 bases). This CDR3 has 14 residues. Trimming removed 3 bases from V and 3 bases from J, with 11 bases in between. Per germline, CDR1 SGHTA and CDR2 FQGTGA. The CDR3 nucleotides read TGTGCCAGCAGCTTGGCAGGGGAAGACACTGAAGCTTTCTTT. Translation gives CASSLAGEDTEAFF.

The chain links TRBV7-9 to TRBJ1-2, with D possibly TRBD1 on 6 matching bases. CDR3 size: 15 residues. Between the trimmed V and J ends, which lost 4 bases and 8 bases, there was a span of 20 bases. Germline lookup yields CDR1 SEHNR and CDR2 FQNEAQ (reference sequence). CDR3 in DNA: TGTGCCAGCAGCTCCGAACCGGGGGCTGGCGGGGGCTACACCTTC. Translated, it gives CASSSEPGAGGGYTF.

Only a few counts were recorded for this clonotype. J is TRBJ2-7 and V is TRBV7-9; tentatively, D is TRBD1 (7 bases). The CDR3 runs 15 residues. The V and J ends lost 3 bases and 5 bases respectively, with 17 bases between them. The germline gives CDR1 SEHNR, CDR2 FQNEAQ (reference sequence). As DNA, the CDR3 is TGTGCCAGCAGCTTTTCAGGGGGGCGCGTAGACGAGCAGTACGTC. Protein sequence: CASSFSGGRVDEQYV.

This clonotype occurred a few times. The chain carries TRBV29-1 and TRBJ2-5, with a weak D call TRBD1 (5 bases). The CDR3 loop spans 12 amino acids. Looked up from germline, CDR1 is SQVTM and CDR2 is ANQGSEA. Deletions cut 4 bases from V and 3 bases from J, with 9 bases between. The CDR3 nucleotides read TGCAGCGTTGGGACAACCGAAGAGACCCAGTACTTC. It codes for CSVGTTEETQYF.

The V call is TRBV12-3 or TRBV12-4, the J call TRBJ2-7; D uncertain. V was trimmed by 7 bases and J by 0 bases, leaving 10 bases between them. The CDR3 sequence is 13 residues long. The CDR3 reads CASTAQSSYEQYF. CDR3 DNA sequence: TGTGCCAGCACGGCCCAAAGCTCCTACGAGCAGTACTTC.